This is a list of T cell receptor beta chains from one sample in a study of blood T cell repertoires in COVID-19. The method was immunoSEQ multiplex PCR; TCRdb's version includes in-frame clones alone and lacks a portion of them. The table shows about 80,000 clones, with about 85% occurring only once. The sample consisted of peripheral blood. The receptors originated from a man in his sixties with active or convalescent COVID-19. CDR3s include the opening cysteine and the closing phenylalanine or tryptophan. A D gene is named only where the DNA matches it firmly. Some rows mark clone size as missing; the rest say once, few, many or name a class of expanded clone.

size | D | J | V | DNA | CDR3
NA | TRBD1 | TRBJ2-7 | TRBV2 | TGTGCCAGCAGTGAAGACCGGACAGGGGGCCGGGAGCAGTACTTC | CASSEDRTGGREQYF
NA | TRBD1 | TRBJ2-2 | TRBV11-2 | TGTGCCAGCAGCTTAGCAATGACCGGGACAGGGGATAACACCGGGGAGCTGTTTTTT | CASSLAMTGTGDNTGELFF
NA | TRBD1 | TRBJ1-5 | TRBV7-2 | TGTGCCAGCAGCCCAGGGACAGTCTTACTCCATTTT | CASSPGTVLLHF
NA | TRBD1 | TRBJ1-1 | TRBV11-2 | TGTGCCAGCAGCCCCCGCCCGGGACAGGGATGGACTGAAGCTTTCTTT | CASSPRPGQGWTEAFF
NA | NA | TRBJ1-2 | TRBV9 | TGTGCCAGCAGCGTAGCGGGACAAGGCTATGGCTACACCTTC | CASSVAGQGYGYTF
NA | TRBD2 | TRBJ2-3 | TRBV5-4 | TGTGCCAGCAGCTCAGGGGGACTAGCGGGGGGAAGCACAGATACGCAGTATTTT | CASSSGGLAGGSTDTQYF
NA | TRBD1 | TRBJ1-5 | TRBV7-6 | TGTGCCAGCAGCCGACACAGGGGGGAAAGCAATCAGCCCCAGCATTTT | CASSRHRGESNQPQHF
NA | NA | TRBJ2-5 | TRBV12-3/TRBV12-4 | TGTGCCAGCAGTTTCCTTGCGCAAGAGACCCAGTACTTC | CASSFLAQETQYF
once | TRBD1 | TRBJ1-3 | TRBV19 | TGTGCCAGTAGTTCACGGACAGGGTCTGGAAACACCATATATTTT | CASSSRTGSGNTIYF
few | NA | TRBJ1-1 | TRBV27 | TGTGCCAGCAGGCCCTTTGAACAGGGAAGGATGAACACTGAAGCTTTCTTT | CASRPFEQGRMNTEAFF
NA | TRBD2 | TRBJ2-3 | TRBV7-9 | TGTGCCAGCAGCCCGGGACTAGCGGGGGGAATAGATACGCAGTATTTT | CASSPGLAGGIDTQYF
NA | TRBD1 | TRBJ2-2 | TRBV19 | TGTGCCAGTAGTTTACAGGGGTCGAACACCGGGGAGCTGTTTTTT | CASSLQGSNTGELFF
once | TRBD2 | TRBJ2-5 | TRBV7-2 | TGTGCCAGCAGCTTAGACCCATGGGGAGCGGGGCCCCTGCAAGAGACCCAGTACTTC | CASSLDPWGAGPLQETQYF
NA | NA | TRBJ1-4 | TRBV7-2 | TGTGCCAGCAGATCTGGACAGCTGAATGAAAAACTGTTTTTT | CASRSGQLNEKLFF
NA | TRBD1 | TRBJ1-2 | TRBV6-5 | TGTGCCAGCTCAGGGACAGGGTGGGCGTATGGCTACACCTTC | CASSGTGWAYGYTF
few | NA | TRBJ1-4 | TRBV7-9 | TGTGCCAGCAGCCCCAGGGATGAAAAACTGTTTTTT | CASSPRDEKLFF
NA | NA | TRBJ1-2 | TRBV19 | TGTGCCACCCGATGGGACCAGGGGCTAGGGGGCTACACCTTC | CATRWDQGLGGYTF
NA | TRBD2 | TRBJ2-3 | TRBV5-8 | TGTGCCAGCAGCTTGCGAACTAGCGGAACAGATACGCAGTATTTT | CASSLRTSGTDTQYF
NA | NA | TRBJ1-5 | TRBV6-6 | TGTGCCAGCAGCCCAAGCGTTACTAGCAATCAGCCCCAGCATTTT | CASSPSVTSNQPQHF
NA | TRBD1 | TRBJ1-4 | TRBV29-1 | TGCAGCGTTGGACAGGGCAGGGAAAAACTGTTTTTT | CSVGQGREKLFF
NA | TRBD1 | TRBJ1-1 | TRBV27 | TGTGCCAGCAGTTCTGGGACAGGGCATAACACTGAAGCTTTCTTT | CASSSGTGHNTEAFF
NA | NA | TRBJ2-3 | TRBV5-1 | TGCGCCAGCAGCGCACTAGGTATCACAGATACGCAGTATTTT | CASSALGITDTQYF
NA | TRBD1 | TRBJ1-2 | TRBV19 | TGTGCCAGTACCCTGGACAGGGGCTATGGCTACACCTTC | CASTLDRGYGYTF
NA | NA | TRBJ2-3 | TRBV6-5 | TGTGCCAGCAGCACCCCGGGGGGCACAGATACGCAGTATTTT | CASSTPGGTDTQYF
few | TRBD1 | TRBJ1-6 | TRBV6-5 | TGTGCCAGCACCCGGGACAGGAATTCACCCCTCCACTTT | CASTRDRNSPLHF
NA | NA | TRBJ2-1 | TRBV7-2 | TGTGCCAGCAGCTTAGGGGCAGTTCACAATGAGCAGTTCTTC | CASSLGAVHNEQFF
few | TRBD1 | TRBJ1-1 | TRBV7-8 | TGTGCCAGCAGCTTAGTTTCAGGGGGCACTGAAGCTTTCTTT | CASSLVSGGTEAFF
once | NA | TRBJ1-2 | TRBV6-5 | TGTGCCAGCAGTTACTGGGGGGGCAATGGCTACACCTTC | CASSYWGGNGYTF
NA | NA | TRBJ2-3 | TRBV19 | TGTGCCACCTCCACGTCGGGTGGGTACACAGATACGCAGTATTTT | CATSTSGGYTDTQYF
NA | TRBD2 | TRBJ2-3 | TRBV7-6 | TGTGCCAGCAGCTTAAGGGCTAGCGGGGGGAGCACAGATACGCAGTATTTT | CASSLRASGGSTDTQYF
NA | TRBD1 | TRBJ1-1 | TRBV6-5 | TGTGCCAGCAGTTACTTCGGCGACAGGGGGGGAGCTTTCTTT | CASSYFGDRGGAFF
NA | TRBD1 | TRBJ1-5 | TRBV29-1 | TGCAGCGCCCAAACAGGGGTGAATCAGCCCCAGCATTTT | CSAQTGVNQPQHF
NA | NA | TRBJ1-1 | TRBV12-3/TRBV12-4 | TGTGCCAGCAGTTTTGAGGGGAACACTGAAGCTTTCTTT | CASSFEGNTEAFF
NA | NA | TRBJ1-1 | TRBV7-2 | TGTGCCAGCAGCTTAGGGCAGCGAACCGCTGAAGCTTTCTTT | CASSLGQRTAEAFF
few | NA | TRBJ2-3 | TRBV4-3 | TGCGCCAGCAGCCAAGAAGTAACAAGCCAGAGGGATACGCAGTATTTT | CASSQEVTSQRDTQYF
NA | NA | TRBJ1-1 | TRBV18 | TGTGCCAGCTCAACAGGGTTGAACACTGAAGCTTTCTTT | CASSTGLNTEAFF
NA | NA | TRBJ1-6 | TRBV5-1 | TGCGCCAGCAGCTTGGGTCAGGGCTCCTATAATTCACCCCTCCACTTT | CASSLGQGSYNSPLHF
NA | NA | TRBJ1-4 | TRBV6-6 | TGTGCCACCTTCCGGGGAAGGTCCGCAACTAATGAAAAACTGTTTTTT | CATFRGRSATNEKLFF
few | TRBD1 | TRBJ2-7 | TRBV4-3 | TGCGCCAGCAGCCAAGGACAGGGTGGTGAGCAGTACTTC | CASSQGQGGEQYF
NA | TRBD2 | TRBJ2-5 | TRBV6-1 | TGTGCCAGCAGTGAAGGACTAGCAAGAAAGGGAGAGACCCAGTACTTC | CASSEGLARKGETQYF
once | NA | TRBJ1-2 | TRBV4-3 | TGCGCCAGCAGCCAAGATCAATCAGGTGTTTATGGCTACACCTTC | CASSQDQSGVYGYTF
NA | TRBD1 | TRBJ2-7 | TRBV15 | TGTGCCACCAGCAGGGGACAGGGGGGCGAGCAGTACTTC | CATSRGQGGEQYF
NA | NA | TRBJ2-7 | TRBV7-9 | TGTGCCAGTGGCGAGGGCTCCAACGAGCAGTACTTC | CASGEGSNEQYF
many | NA | TRBJ2-1 | TRBV3-1/TRBV3-2 | TGTGCCAGCAGCCGGACAGTCAATAATTACAATGAGCAGTTCTTC | CASSRTVNNYNEQFF